This entry lists 3 T cell receptor beta chains sequenced from one sample in a study of T cells in Graves' hyperthyroidism and ophthalmopathy. Amplified TCR beta CDR3 regions came from RNA transcripts. TCR CDR3 regions were first amplified by RT-PCR with HTBI primers. TCRdb passed the multiplex PCR reads through MiXCR, listing each CDR3 protein once. The sample includes around 290,000 distinct CDR3 sequences, roughly an eighth of them seen just once. The sequenced material came from blood. Source of these receptors: a woman in her forties with Graves' hyperthyroidism.

The table lists this clonotype with a few counts. The chain joins TRBV19 to TRBJ2-5, with D tentatively TRBD2 (6 bases). CDR3 length equals 13 residues. Trimming removed 2 bases at V and 4 bases at J, with 8 bases between. Germline V gives CDR1 LNHDA, CDR2 SQIVND (reference sequence). The CDR3 DNA is TGTGCCAGTAGTATACGGGAGAGAGAGACCCAGTACTTC. Protein product: CASSIRERETQYF.

This clonotype was observed many times. The J gene is TRBJ2-7, the V gene TRBV28; a possible D gene is TRBD2 (6 bases). Deletions cut 8 bases from V and 4 bases from J, with 18 bases between. CDR1 MDHEN and CDR2 SYDVKM come from the germline V gene. This CDR3 spans 14 amino acids. CDR3 nucleotide sequence: TGTGCCAGCGGCGGGACCCAAGGTATTTACGAGCAGTACTTC. Translated: CASGGTQGIYEQYF. Full variable domain (remainder filled in from reference TRBV28 and TRBJ2-7): DVKVTQSSRYLVKRTGEKVFLECVQDMDHENMFWYRQDPGLGLRLIYFSYDVKMKEKGDIPEGYSVSREKKERFSLILESASTNQTSMYLCASGGTQGIYEQYFGPGTRLTVT.

This clonotype was counted between two and nine times. This chain links TRBV25-1 with TRBJ1-1, with D maybe TRBD1 (6 bases). Per germline, CDR1 MGHDK and CDR2 SYGVNS. V shed 1 base and J shed 2 bases, with 17 bases lying between them. This CDR3 spans 17 amino acids. The CDR3 sequence is CASSESGRGGINTEAFF. The CDR3 DNA follows: TGTGCCAGCAGTGAATCCGGGAGGGGGGGGATTAACACTGAAGCTTTCTTT.